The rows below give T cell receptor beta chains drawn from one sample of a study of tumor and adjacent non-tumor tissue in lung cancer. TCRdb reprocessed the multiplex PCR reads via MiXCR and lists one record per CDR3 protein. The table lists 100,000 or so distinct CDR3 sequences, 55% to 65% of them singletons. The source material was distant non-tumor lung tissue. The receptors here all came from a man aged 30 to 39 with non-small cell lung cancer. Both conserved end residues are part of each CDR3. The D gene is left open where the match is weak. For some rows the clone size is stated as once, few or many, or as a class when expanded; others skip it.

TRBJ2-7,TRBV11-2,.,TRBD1,TGTGCCAGCAGCTTAATAAGGGGGCCTAGGGACTCCTACGAGCAGTACTTC,CASSLIRGPRDSYEQYF
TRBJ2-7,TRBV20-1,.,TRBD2,TGCAGTGCCCTCGCAGCGGGATCGGTCTACGAGCAGTACTTC,CSALAAGSVYEQYF
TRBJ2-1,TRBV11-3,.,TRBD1,TGTGCCGGCAGCCTAGGGTGGGACAGCTTCAATGAGCAGTTCTTC,CAGSLGWDSFNEQFF
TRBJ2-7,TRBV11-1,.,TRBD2,TGTGTCAGCAGCATGGGGACTAGCGGGACCCGCGAGCATTACTTC,CVSSMGTSGTREHYF
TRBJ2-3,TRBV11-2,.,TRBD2,TGTGCCAGCAGCCCTAGGACCGGGGTAGCGGGGTCCACAGATACGCCGTATTTT,CASSPRTGVAGSTDTPYF
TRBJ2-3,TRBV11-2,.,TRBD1,TGTGCCAGCAGCTTTGATCCGGACAGGTTAACAGATACGCAGTATTTT,CASSFDPDRLTDTQYF
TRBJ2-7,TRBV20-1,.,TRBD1,TGCAATGCTAGAGAGGGACAGGGCCACGAACAGTACTTC,CNAREGQGHEQYF
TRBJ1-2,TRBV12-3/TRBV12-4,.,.,TGTGTCAGCAGCCATACTCTTCCTGATGGCTACACCTTC,CVSSHTLPDGYTF
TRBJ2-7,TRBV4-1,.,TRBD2,TGCGCCAGCAGCCAAGGTGACACGGGAGGGACCTACGAGCAGTACTTC,CASSQGDTGGTYEQYF
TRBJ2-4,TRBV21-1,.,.,TGTGCCAGCGGCTTACCCCAGGGGGCCTTCAAAAACATTCAGTACTTC,CASGLPQGAFKNIQYF
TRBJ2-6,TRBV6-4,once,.,TGTGCCAGTAGTGACAGCTATGGGGCCAACGTCCTGACTTTC,CASSDSYGANVLTF
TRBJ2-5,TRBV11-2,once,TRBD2,TGTGCCAGAAGCTTAATTGCGCGGGGGGCAGAGACCCAGTACTTC,CARSLIARGAETQYF
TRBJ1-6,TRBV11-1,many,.,TGTGCCAGCAGCCCTTGGGCGGGAACCAATTCACCCCTCCACTTT,CASSPWAGTNSPLHF
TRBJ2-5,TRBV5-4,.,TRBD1,TGTGCCAGTAGCTTATCTCCGGGACAGGGGGCCAGAGAGACCCTGTACTTC,CASSLSPGQGARETLYF
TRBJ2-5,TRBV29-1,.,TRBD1,TGCAGCGGCGTAACAGGGGGCGAGACCCAGTGCTTC,CSGVTGGETQCF
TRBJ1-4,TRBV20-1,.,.,TGCAGTGCTAGGTTCGGGGCCGGGACACATGAAAAACTGTTTTTT,CSARFGAGTHEKLFF
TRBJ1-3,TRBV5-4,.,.,TGTGTCAGCAGCTTGGAAGGGGCTGGGAACACCATATATTTT,CVSSLEGAGNTIYF
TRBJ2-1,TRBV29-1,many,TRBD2,TGCAGCGTTAGACTAGCTGTTTCCCTAAATGAGCAGTTCTTC,CSVRLAVSLNEQFF
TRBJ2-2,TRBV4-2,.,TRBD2,TGTGCCAGCATGGCTAGCGGGTCTTCCGGGGAGCTGTTTTTT,CASMASGSSGELFF
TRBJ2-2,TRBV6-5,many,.,TGTGCCAGCAGTTACGCACTAGTACGCACCGGGGAGCTGTTTTTT,CASSYALVRTGELFF
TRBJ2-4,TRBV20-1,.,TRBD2,TGCAGTGCTCCCTGGGGGGGGAACATTCAGTACTTC,CSAPWGGNIQYF
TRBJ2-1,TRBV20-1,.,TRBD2,TGCAATGCCCTGACTGGGACTAGCGCTCTCCATGAGCAGTTCTTC,CNALTGTSALHEQFF
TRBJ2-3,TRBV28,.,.,TGTGCTAGCAGTTTAGGGGGGGCGAGGAATCAGCCCCAGTATTTT,CASSLGGARNQPQYF
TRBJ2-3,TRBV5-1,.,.,TGCGCCAGCAGCTTGGGGGGATCGTCGGCAGATACGCAGTATTTT,CASSLGGSSADTQYF
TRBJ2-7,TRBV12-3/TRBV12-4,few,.,TGTGCCAGCAGCCGAGGACGTAACTACGAGCAGTACTTC,CASSRGRNYEQYF
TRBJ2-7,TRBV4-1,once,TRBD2,TGTGCCAACAGCCAAGATGAGACGGGAGGTACGTACGAGCAGCACTTC,CANSQDETGGTYEQHF
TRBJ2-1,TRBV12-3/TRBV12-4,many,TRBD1,TGTGCCAGCAGTCCCGGGGACAGGGGTAACAATGAGCAGTTCTTC,CASSPGDRGNNEQFF
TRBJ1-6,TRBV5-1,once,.,TGCGCCAGAAGCACGGGAGCTCGACACAATTCACCCCTCCACTTT,CARSTGARHNSPLHF
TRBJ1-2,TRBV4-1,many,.,TGCGCCAGCAGCCAAAGCACAGGATACAACTATGGCTACACCTTC,CASSQSTGYNYGYTF
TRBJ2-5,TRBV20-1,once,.,TGCAGCGCGAGAAGGTGGGCGGGATTAGCGCAAGAGACCCGGTACTTC,CSARRWAGLAQETRYF
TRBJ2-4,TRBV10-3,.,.,TGTGCCATCACCCACCCCCGCGGGAAGAGAGCCAAAAACATTCAGTACTTC,CAITHPRGKRAKNIQYF
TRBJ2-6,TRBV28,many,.,TGTGCCAGCCGGGAATCGGATCTAGGCTTCTCTGGGGCCAACGTCCTGACTTTC,CASRESDLGFSGANVLTF
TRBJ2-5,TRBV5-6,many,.,TGTGCCAGCAGCTTGTTCAGGGCGAAACAAGAGACCCAGTACTTC,CASSLFRAKQETQYF
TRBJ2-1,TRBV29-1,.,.,TGCAGCGTTGCCTGGTTCCAGGGTTTAGATGAGCAGTTCTTC,CSVAWFQGLDEQFF
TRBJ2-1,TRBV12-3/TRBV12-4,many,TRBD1,TGTGCCAGCAGCGAACGGGACAGGGTTTTCAATGAGCAGTTCTTC,CASSERDRVFNEQFF
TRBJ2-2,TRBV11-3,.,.,TGTGTCAGTCGCGTGAAGGGATTCATCGGGGAGCTGTCTTTT,CVSRVKGFIGELSF
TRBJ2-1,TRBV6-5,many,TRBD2,TGTGCCAGCAGTTACGGGCTAGCGGGAGATTACAATGAGCAGTTCTTC,CASSYGLAGDYNEQFF
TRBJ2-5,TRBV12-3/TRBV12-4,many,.,TGTGCCAGCAGTTTTACGGGACCGGGGGAGACCCAGTACTTC,CASSFTGPGETQYF
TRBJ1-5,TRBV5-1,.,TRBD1,TGCGCCAGCAGCTCAACAGGGGGCGCAGGGCAGCCCCAGCATTTT,CASSSTGGAGQPQHF
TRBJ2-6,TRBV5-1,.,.,TGCGCCAGCAGCTTGGAGGGCACCCTCTCTGGGGCCAACGTCCTGACTTTC,CASSLEGTLSGANVLTF
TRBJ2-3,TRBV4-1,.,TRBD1,TGCGCCAGCAGCCAAGAGGGGAATTCGGACAGGGCGACAGATACGCAGTATTTT,CASSQEGNSDRATDTQYF
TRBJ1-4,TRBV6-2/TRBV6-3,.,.,TGTGTCAGCAGTTACGGTGACAACCGGGCGGGGGAAAAACTATTTTTT,CVSSYGDNRAGEKLFF
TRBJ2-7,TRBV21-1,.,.,TGTGCCAGCAGCCCCCCAGGGGGACTGAGGGCGTACGAGCAGTACTTC,CASSPPGGLRAYEQYF
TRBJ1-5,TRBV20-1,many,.,TGCAGTGCTAGAGATTTCCGGGGGTATAGCAATCAGCCCCAGCATTTT,CSARDFRGYSNQPQHF
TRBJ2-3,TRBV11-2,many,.,TGTGCCAGCAGCTCCACCGTTAGCACAGATACGCAGTATTTT,CASSSTVSTDTQYF
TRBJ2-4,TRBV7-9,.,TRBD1,TGTGCCAGCAGCCTGGACAGGGGCAAAAACATTCGGTACTTC,CASSLDRGKNIRYF